The TCR beta chain under discussion was sequenced for a study of blood T cell repertoires in COVID-19. The CDR3 loop spans 18 amino acids. V dropped 3 bases and J dropped 6; count of bases not matched to a gene: 16. Germline CDR1 reads MNHEY; CDR2 reads SMNVEV (reference sequence). In the original workflow: By means of reference gene primer amplification, nucleated cell counts were estimated. Profiling relied on immunoSEQ multiplex PCR, and the TCRdb table lists in-frame clones only, not all of them. For V, J and clone size, that table is used; D and trimming come from the DNA. The sample yields about 370,000 clones, around 89% seen once. This clone was picked up one time. Seattle patient enrollment occurred during active infection, with longitudinal follow-up thereafter.

The V gene is TRBV27, the J gene TRBJ2-1, with 8 positions matching TRBD2. The specimen was peripheral blood. The clonotype comes from a woman in her twenties or thirties with COVID-19, enrolled during active disease. The CDR3: CASSFLRGAQQDVNEQFF. DNA of the CDR3: TGTGCCAGCAGTTTTTTGCGGGGGGCACAACAAGATGTCAATGAGCAGTTCTTC.